This T cell receptor (beta chain) was identified during a study of T cell responses to AZD1222 COVID-19 vaccine. The table came from immunoSEQ multiplex PCR; TCRdb's copy has only in-frame clones and leaves some out. The sample has 100,000 to 150,000 clones, roughly 93% seen once. In the case of this clone: Its specificity is not known.

Broader study findings: Compared with day 0, the breadth and depth of the Spike-specific TCR repertoire rose significantly after two doses of AZD1222.

The sequencing here drew on peripheral blood, taken 28 days after the second AZD1222 dose. The receptor comes from an adult who received the AZD1222 COVID-19 vaccine.

This CDR3 is CASSQRGGTNTGELFF. As DNA, the CDR3 is TGTGCCAGCAGCCAAAGGGGGGGTACGAACACCGGGGAGCTGTTTTTT. The chain joins TRBV4-2 to TRBJ2-2; tentatively, D is TRBD2 (7 bases). This CDR3 region has 16 residues. The germline V gene has CDR1 LGHNA and CDR2 YNFKEQ. V was cut by 2 bases and J by 0 bases, with 10 bases left in between.